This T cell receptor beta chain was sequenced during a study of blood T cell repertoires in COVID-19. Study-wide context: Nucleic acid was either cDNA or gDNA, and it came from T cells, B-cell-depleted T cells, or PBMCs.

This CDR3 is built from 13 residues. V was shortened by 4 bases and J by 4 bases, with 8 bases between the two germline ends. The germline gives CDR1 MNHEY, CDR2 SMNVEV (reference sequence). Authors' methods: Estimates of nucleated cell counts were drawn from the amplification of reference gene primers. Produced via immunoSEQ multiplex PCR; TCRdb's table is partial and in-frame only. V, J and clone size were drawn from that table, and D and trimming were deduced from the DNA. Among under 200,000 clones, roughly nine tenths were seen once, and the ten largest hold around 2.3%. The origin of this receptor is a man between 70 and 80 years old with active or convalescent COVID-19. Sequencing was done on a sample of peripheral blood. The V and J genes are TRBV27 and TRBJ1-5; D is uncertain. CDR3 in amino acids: CASSWAQNQPQHF. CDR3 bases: TGTGCCAGCAGTTGGGCCCAAAATCAGCCCCAGCATTTT.